This T cell receptor beta chain was found in a study of cytomegalovirus exposure and HLA in healthy donors. Study in general: In a previous analysis, some 120 million unique TCR beta sequences were found from approximately 180 million T cells. Study-level points and caveats: Overall, roughly 170 TCR beta chains were annotated as cytomegalovirus-associated.

Primers for the PCR totalled 60 Vbeta and 13 Jbeta. This table comes from immunoSEQ multiplex PCR, and its TCRdb copy is limited to in-frame clones, with some not included. Altogether 150,000 to 200,000 clones are present, approximately 70% being singletons, with the ten largest covering about 4.3%. The CDR3 sequence is 14 residues long. In the case of this clone: As yet, its antigen is unknown.

This chain links TRBV21-1 with TRBJ2-1; the D call TRBD2 from the table was never checked on the DNA. TRBV21-1 is described as a pseudogene. This TCR was recovered from a young man in good health and CMV-seropositive. The sample consisted of PBMCs. The CDR3 DNA follows: TGTGCCAGCAGTTGTATAGCGGTGGAGAATGAGCAGTTCTTC. The encoded protein is CASSCIAVENEQFF.